The 6 T cell receptor beta chains presented below share a single source sample, sequenced in a study of yellow fever vaccine responses in identical twins. Using its own MiXCR run on the RT-PCR reads, TCRdb lists one record per CDR3 protein. Here the sample spans about 21,000 distinct CDR3 sequences, roughly 80% being singletons. Sequencing was performed on T cells from blood (PBMCs), unsorted or a sorted subset (not recorded which), taken before or after yellow fever vaccination (not recorded which). Source of these receptors: a young woman who received the yellow fever vaccine.

The chain joins TRBV19 to TRBJ2-5; TRBD2 matches 7 bases. V shed 1 base and J 1 base; nucleotides not matched to a gene: 6. CDR1 is LNHDA, CDR2 SQIVND, per germline (reference sequence). The CDR3 has 16 amino acids. For the CDR3, the DNA is TGTGCCAGTAGTATAGGTGGGGGGAGGGGCCAAGAGACCCAGTACTTC. The encoded protein is CASSIGGGRGQETQYF.

This clonotype appeared a single time. V usage is TRBV15 and J usage is TRBJ2-7; TRBD1 matches at 7 bases. This CDR3 has 15 amino acids. With V trimmed by 5 bases and J by 2 bases, 9 bases remained unmatched. Germline V gives CDR1 LNHNV, CDR2 YYDKDF (reference sequence). DNA of the CDR3: TGTGCCACCAGCGTCAGACAGGGTTTGCCCTACGAGCAGTACTTC. It is translated as CATSVRQGLPYEQYF.

V is TRBV23-1 and J is TRBJ1-4; D is unresolved. TRBV23-1 is flagged as an ORF with uncertain function. There are 14 residues in the CDR3. V lost 8 bases and J lost 4, with 14 bases in between. In DNA form, the CDR3 reads TGCGCCAGCGGGAAGGGCGGGGATAATGAAAAACTGTTTTTT. Translated, it gives CASGKGGDNEKLFF.

This chain uses TRBV2 with TRBJ2-1; TRBD2 matches at 7 bases. This CDR3 is 15 amino acids long. J gave up 4 bases and V 0 bases, and 3 bases lay outside the gene matches. Germline values: CDR1 SNHLY, CDR2 FYNNEI. Written as DNA, the CDR3 is TGTGCCAGCAGTGAAGCAAGCGGGGTGTACAATGAGCAGTTCTTC. Translation gives CASSEASGVYNEQFF.

The chain uses TRBV9 and TRBJ2-5, with 7 positions matching TRBD2. The CDR3 is 13 amino acids. Germline-derived CDR1 and CDR2 are SGDLS and YYNGEE. J gave up 10 bases and V 0 bases, and 6 bases lay outside the gene matches. This chain's CDR3 is CASSVEGREFQYF. The CDR3 bases are TGTGCCAGCAGCGTAGAAGGGCGGGAGTTCCAGTACTTC.

A single count supports this clonotype. The V call is TRBV6-1, the J call TRBJ1-2; unclear D gene. The V end lost 5 bases, the J end lost 4 bases, and 11 bases lay between the germline ends. This CDR3 contains 13 residues. Looked up from germline, CDR1 is MNHNS and CDR2 is SASEGT. Here the CDR3 DNA reads TGTGCCAGCAGTATGGGGTCTAGCTATGGCTACACCTTC. Translated, it gives CASSMGSSYGYTF.